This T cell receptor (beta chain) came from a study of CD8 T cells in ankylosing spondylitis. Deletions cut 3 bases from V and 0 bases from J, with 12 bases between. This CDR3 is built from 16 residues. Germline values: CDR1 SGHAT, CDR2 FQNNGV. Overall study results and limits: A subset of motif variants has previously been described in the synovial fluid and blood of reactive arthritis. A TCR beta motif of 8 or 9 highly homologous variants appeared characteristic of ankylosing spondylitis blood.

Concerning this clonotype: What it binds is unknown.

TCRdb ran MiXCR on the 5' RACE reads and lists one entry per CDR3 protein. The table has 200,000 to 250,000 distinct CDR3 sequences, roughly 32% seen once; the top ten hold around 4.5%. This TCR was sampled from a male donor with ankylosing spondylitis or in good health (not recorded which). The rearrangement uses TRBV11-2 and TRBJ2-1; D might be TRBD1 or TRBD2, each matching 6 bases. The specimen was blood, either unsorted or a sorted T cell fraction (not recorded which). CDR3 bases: TGTGCCAGCAGCTTTCATAGGGGGGCCTCCTACAATGAGCAGTTCTTC. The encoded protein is CASSFHRGASYNEQFF.